Listed below are T cell receptor beta chains from one sample, sequenced in a study of T-cell memory formation after mild COVID-19. TCRdb reprocessed the 5' RACE reads with MiXCR, giving one entry per CDR3 protein. The sample includes around 500,000 distinct CDR3 sequences, 18% of them seen just once. Sequences were obtained from PBMCs or a T cell subset sorted from them (not recorded which). The source is an adult woman who had mild COVID-19 (a few samples of this study predate the infection). Cell type and time point are not known. The CDR3 runs from the conserved cysteine through the conserved F or W. The order of the fields is CDR3 protein, CDR3 DNA, V gene, J gene, clone size, D gene, CDR3 length. D genes are given only for firm matches. Size tells how often a clone was seen (once, few, many) or the class of an expanded clone, and some rows leave it out.

CASSLGGLADTQYF	TGCGCCAGCAGCTTGGGAGGGTTGGCAGATACGCAGTATTTT	TRBV5-1	TRBJ2-3	many	.	14
CASSRPRAGNTEAFF	TGTGCCAGCAGCCGACCCAGGGCCGGGAACACTGAAGCTTTCTTT	TRBV7-9	TRBJ1-1	few	.	15
CASNLAGGPNTGELFF	TGTGCCAGCAACCTAGCGGGAGGCCCCAACACCGGGGAGCTGTTTTTT	TRBV9	TRBJ2-2	.	TRBD2	16
CATSLDYPQTGVYEQYF	TGTGCCACCAGTTTAGACTACCCCCAGACGGGAGTCTACGAGCAGTACTTC	TRBV15	TRBJ2-7	few	.	17
CASSLSWQVDGYTF	TGTGCCAGCAGCTTGTCGTGGCAGGTAGATGGCTACACCTTC	TRBV5-8	TRBJ1-2	few	.	14
CATSRGGTGGNEKLFF	TGTGCCACCAGCAGAGGGGGGACAGGCGGTAATGAAAAACTGTTTTTT	TRBV15	TRBJ1-4	.	TRBD1	16
CASSQAGSGDNEQFF	TGCGCCAGCAGCCAAGCGGGCAGCGGGGACAATGAGCAGTTCTTC	TRBV4-1	TRBJ2-1	.	TRBD2	15
CASSLRQGSEQFF	TGTGCCAGCAGCTTAAGGCAGGGCAGTGAGCAGTTCTTC	TRBV7-2	TRBJ2-1	.	.	13
CASSSSTRTKTELEQFF	TGCGCCAGCAGCTCTAGCACTAGGACTAAAACGGAGCTTGAGCAGTTCTTC	TRBV5-1	TRBJ2-1	few	.	17
CRLWDGLYEQYF	TGCAGACTATGGGACGGACTCTACGAGCAGTACTTC	TRBV20-1	TRBJ2-7	few	.	12
CASSLVLGERSGELFF	TGTGCCAGCAGCTTAGTTTTAGGAGAGAGATCCGGGGAGCTGTTTTTT	TRBV7-8	TRBJ2-2	many	.	16
CASSVRSSSSYEQYF	TGCGCCAGCAGCGTACGCAGCTCAAGCTCCTACGAGCAGTACTTC	TRBV4-1	TRBJ2-7	.	.	15
CASSRPGNQPQHF	TGTGCCAGCAGCCGACCCGGCAATCAGCCCCAGCATTTT	TRBV7-2	TRBJ1-5	few	.	13
CASSLVPGTEAFF	TGCGCCAGCAGCTTGGTTCCGGGCACTGAAGCTTTCTTT	TRBV5-1	TRBJ1-1	.	.	13
CASSSHAGTPSPGYTF	TGTGCCAGCAGCTCCCACGCCGGGACACCGTCACCAGGCTACACCTTC	TRBV7-2	TRBJ1-2	.	.	16
CSARDSTYSYNEQFF	TGCAGTGCTAGAGATAGTACCTACTCCTACAATGAGCAGTTCTTC	TRBV20-1	TRBJ2-1	many	.	15
CASSFLSGTGLFHEQFF	TGTGCCAGCAGTTTTTTGTCCGGGACAGGGCTATTTCATGAGCAGTTCTTC	TRBV27	TRBJ2-1	few	TRBD1	17
CASSVAGGGEAFF	TGTGCCAGCAGCGTAGCTGGGGGGGGTGAAGCTTTCTTT	TRBV9	TRBJ1-1	few	.	13
CASPFGYGVQETQYF	TGTGCCAGCCCCTTTGGGTACGGGGTACAAGAGACCCAGTACTTC	TRBV5-5	TRBJ2-5	few	.	15
CASSYSTSGAYNEQFF	TGTGCCAGCAGTTACTCGACTTCGGGTGCCTACAATGAGCAGTTCTTC	TRBV6-5	TRBJ2-1	few	.	16
CASSFGGGPLDEQFF	TGTGCCAGCAGCTTTGGCGGGGGGCCCTTGGATGAGCAGTTCTTC	TRBV7-6	TRBJ2-1	few	TRBD2	15
CASSLVKMRGDTQYF	TGTGCCAGCAGCTTAGTCAAAATGCGTGGAGATACGCAGTATTTT	TRBV7-2	TRBJ2-3	few	.	15
CASSQGPGTGSYNEQFF	TGTGCCAGCAGCCAAGGACCCGGGACAGGGTCATACAATGAGCAGTTCTTC	TRBV3-1	TRBJ2-1	.	TRBD1	17
CASSLRMRENIQYF	TGTGCCAGCAGTTTAAGGATGAGGGAAAACATTCAGTACTTC	TRBV12-3/TRBV12-4	TRBJ2-4	.	.	14
CASSFSGGSYEQYF	TGTGCCAGCAGCTTTAGCGGGGGCTCCTACGAGCAGTACTTC	TRBV12-3/TRBV12-4	TRBJ2-7	many	TRBD2	14
CASSLTRTGSNTEAFF	TGTGCCAGCAGCTTAACCCGGACAGGGAGTAACACTGAAGCTTTCTTT	TRBV7-2	TRBJ1-1	.	TRBD1	16
CASSTKGTIKTDTQYF	TGTGCCAGTAGTACGAAAGGTACAATTAAGACAGATACGCAGTATTTT	TRBV19	TRBJ2-3	few	.	16